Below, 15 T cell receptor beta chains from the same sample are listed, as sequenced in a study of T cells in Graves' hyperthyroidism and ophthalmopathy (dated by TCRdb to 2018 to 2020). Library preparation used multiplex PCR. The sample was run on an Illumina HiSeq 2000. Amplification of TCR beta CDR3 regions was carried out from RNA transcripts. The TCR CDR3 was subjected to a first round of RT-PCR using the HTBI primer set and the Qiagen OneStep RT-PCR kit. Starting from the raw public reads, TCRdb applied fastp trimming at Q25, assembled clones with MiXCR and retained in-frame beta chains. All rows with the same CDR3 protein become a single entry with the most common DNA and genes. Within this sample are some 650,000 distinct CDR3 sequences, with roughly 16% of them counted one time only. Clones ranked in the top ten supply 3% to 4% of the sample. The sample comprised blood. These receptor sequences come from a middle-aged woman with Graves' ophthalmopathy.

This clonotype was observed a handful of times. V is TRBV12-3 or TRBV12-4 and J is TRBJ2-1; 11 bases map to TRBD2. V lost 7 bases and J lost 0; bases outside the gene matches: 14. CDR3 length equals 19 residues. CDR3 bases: TGTGCCAGCACCTCCGGACTAGCGGGCCTCACGAGCTCCTACAATGAGCAGTTCTTC. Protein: CASTSGLAGLTSSYNEQFF.

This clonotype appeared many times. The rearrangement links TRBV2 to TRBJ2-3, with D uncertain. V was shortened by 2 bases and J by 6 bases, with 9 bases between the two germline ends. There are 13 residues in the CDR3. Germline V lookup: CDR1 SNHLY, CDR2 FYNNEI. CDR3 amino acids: CASSESWVDTQYF. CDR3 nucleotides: TGTGCCAGCAGTGAAAGTTGGGTGGATACGCAGTATTTT.

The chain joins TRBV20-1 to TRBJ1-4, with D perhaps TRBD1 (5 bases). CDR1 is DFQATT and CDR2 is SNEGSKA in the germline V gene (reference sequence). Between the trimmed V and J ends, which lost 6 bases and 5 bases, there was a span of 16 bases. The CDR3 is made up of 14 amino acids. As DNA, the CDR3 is TGCAGTGCACTAGGGGTAGAACTAAATGAAAAACTGTTTTTT. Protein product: CSALGVELNEKLFF.

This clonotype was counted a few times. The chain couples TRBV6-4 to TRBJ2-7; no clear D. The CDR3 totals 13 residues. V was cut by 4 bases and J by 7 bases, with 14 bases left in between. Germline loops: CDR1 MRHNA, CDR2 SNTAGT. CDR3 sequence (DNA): TGTGCCAGCAGTGTTGACATACGAAGGGAGCAGTACTTC. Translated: CASSVDIRREQYF.

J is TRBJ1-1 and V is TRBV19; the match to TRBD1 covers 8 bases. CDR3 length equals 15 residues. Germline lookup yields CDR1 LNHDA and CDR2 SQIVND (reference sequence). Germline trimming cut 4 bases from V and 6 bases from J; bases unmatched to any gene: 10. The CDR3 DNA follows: TGTGCCAGTAGTACGCCCAGGGGGCGCGTCTCTGAAGCTTTCTTT. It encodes CASSTPRGRVSEAFF.

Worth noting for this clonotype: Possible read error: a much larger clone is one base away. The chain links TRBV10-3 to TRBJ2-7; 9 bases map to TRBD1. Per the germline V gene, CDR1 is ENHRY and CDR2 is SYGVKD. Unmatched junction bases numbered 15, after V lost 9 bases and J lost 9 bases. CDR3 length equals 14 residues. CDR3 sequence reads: CAISPSGQGDGQYF. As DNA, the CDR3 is TGTGCCATTTCACCGTCGGGACAGGGAGACGGGCAGTACTTC.

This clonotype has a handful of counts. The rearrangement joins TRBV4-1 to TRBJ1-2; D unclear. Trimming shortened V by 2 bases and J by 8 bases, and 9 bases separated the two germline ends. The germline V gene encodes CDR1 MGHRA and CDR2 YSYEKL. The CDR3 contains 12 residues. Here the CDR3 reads CASSQPISGYTF. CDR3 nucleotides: TGCGCCAGCAGCCAACCTATAAGCGGCTACACCTTC.

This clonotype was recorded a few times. The CDR3 loop reads CATGGGGQSGELFF. CDR3 DNA sequence: TGTGCCACGGGGGGCGGGGGGCAATCCGGGGAGCTGTTTTTT. The chain uses TRBV25-1 and TRBJ2-2; 8 bases agree with TRBD2. The junction had 10 bases not matched to a gene; V was cut back by 10 bases and J by 6 bases. This CDR3 comprises 14 residues. Germline V CDR1 and CDR2: MGHDK, SYGVNS.

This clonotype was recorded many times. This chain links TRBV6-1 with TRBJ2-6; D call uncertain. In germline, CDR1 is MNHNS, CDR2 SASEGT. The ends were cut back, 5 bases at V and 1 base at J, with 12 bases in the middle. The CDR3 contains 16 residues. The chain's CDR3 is CASSHTTRSGANVLTF. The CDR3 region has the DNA TGTGCCAGCAGTCACACCACACGTTCTGGGGCCAACGTCCTGACTTTC.

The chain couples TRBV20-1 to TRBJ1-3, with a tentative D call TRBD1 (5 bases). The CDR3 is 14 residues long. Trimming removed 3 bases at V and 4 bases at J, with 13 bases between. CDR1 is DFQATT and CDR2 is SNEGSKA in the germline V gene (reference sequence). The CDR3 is CSASSGSGGNTIYF. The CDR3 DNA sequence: TGCAGTGCTAGTTCGGGGTCAGGGGGAAACACCATATATTTT.

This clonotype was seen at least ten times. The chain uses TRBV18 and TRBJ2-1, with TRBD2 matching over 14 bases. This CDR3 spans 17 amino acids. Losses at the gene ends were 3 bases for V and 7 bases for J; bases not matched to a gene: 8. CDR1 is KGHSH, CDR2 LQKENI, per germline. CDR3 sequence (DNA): TGTGCCAGCTCACCCCGGCTGACTAGCGGGAGGGGTAATGAGCAGTTCTTC. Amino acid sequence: CASSPRLTSGRGNEQFF.

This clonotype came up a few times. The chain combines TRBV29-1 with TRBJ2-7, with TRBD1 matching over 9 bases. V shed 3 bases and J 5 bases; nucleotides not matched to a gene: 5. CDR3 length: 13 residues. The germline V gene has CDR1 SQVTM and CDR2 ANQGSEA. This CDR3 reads CSVDGTGTHEQYF. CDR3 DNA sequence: TGCAGCGTTGATGGGACAGGGACCCACGAGCAGTACTTC.

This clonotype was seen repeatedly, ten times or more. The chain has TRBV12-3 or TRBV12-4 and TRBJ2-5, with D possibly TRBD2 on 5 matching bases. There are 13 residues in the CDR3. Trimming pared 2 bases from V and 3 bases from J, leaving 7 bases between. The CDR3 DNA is TGTGCCAGCAGTTTAAGAGGGAAAGAGACCCAGTACTTC. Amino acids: CASSLRGKETQYF.

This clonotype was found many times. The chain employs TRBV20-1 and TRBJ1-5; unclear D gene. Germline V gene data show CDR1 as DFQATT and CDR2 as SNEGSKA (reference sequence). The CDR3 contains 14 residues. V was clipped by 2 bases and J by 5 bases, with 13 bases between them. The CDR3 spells CSARFSGSHQPQHF. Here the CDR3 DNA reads TGCAGTGCTAGATTCTCGGGTTCTCATCAGCCCCAGCATTTT.

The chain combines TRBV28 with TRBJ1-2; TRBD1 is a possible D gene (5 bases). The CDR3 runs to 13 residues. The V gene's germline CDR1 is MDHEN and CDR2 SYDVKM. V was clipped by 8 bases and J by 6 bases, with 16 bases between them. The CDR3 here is CASRQGRKNGYTF. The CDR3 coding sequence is TGTGCCAGCCGGCAGGGCCGAAAAAATGGCTACACCTTC.